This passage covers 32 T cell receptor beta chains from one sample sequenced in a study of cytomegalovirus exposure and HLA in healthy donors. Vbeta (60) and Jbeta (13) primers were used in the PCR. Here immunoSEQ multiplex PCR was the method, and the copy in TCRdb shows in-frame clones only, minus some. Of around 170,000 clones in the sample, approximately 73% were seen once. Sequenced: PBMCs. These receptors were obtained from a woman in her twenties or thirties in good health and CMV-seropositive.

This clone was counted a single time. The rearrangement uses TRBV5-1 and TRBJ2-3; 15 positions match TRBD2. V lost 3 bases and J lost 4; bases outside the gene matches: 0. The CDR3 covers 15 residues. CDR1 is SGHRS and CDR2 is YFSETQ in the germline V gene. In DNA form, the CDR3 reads TGCGCCAGCAGCTGGACTAGCGGGGGGGCAGATACGCAGTATTTT. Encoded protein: CASSWTSGGADTQYF.

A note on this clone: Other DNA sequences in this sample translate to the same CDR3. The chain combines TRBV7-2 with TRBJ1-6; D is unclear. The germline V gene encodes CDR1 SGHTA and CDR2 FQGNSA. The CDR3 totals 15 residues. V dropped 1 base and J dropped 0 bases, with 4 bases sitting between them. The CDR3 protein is CASSLGSSYNSPLHF. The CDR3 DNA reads TGTGCCAGCAGCTTAGGGAGCTCCTATAATTCACCCCTCCACTTT.

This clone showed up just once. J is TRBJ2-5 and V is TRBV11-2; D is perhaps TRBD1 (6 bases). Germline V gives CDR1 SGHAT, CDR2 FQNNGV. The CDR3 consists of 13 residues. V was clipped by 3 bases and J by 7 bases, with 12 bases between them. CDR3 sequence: CASSFNRETTQYF. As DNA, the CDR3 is TGTGCCAGCAGCTTTAACAGGGAGACGACCCAGTACTTC. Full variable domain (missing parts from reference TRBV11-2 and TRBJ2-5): EAGVAQSPRYKIIEKRQSVAFWCNPISGHATLYWYQQILGQGPKLLIQFQNNGVVDDSQLPKDRFSAERLKGVDSTLKIQPAKLEDSAVYLCASSFNRETTQYFGPGTRLLVL.

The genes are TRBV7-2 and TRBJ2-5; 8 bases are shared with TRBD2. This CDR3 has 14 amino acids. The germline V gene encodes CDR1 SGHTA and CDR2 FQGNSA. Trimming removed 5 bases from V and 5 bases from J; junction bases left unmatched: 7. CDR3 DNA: TGTGCCAGCAGCCCGGGACTAGTTGACGAGACCCAGTACTTC. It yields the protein CASSPGLVDETQYF.

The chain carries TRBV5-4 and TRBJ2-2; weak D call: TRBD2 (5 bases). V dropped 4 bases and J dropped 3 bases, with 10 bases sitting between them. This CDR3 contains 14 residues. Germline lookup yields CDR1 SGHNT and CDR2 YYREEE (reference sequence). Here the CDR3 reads CASSPTRDTGELFF. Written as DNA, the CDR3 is TGTGCCAGCAGCCCCACTAGGGACACCGGGGAGCTGTTTTTT.

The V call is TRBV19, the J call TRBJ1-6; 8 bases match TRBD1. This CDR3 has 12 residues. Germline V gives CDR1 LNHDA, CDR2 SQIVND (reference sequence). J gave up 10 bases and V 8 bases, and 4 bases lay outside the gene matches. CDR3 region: CASGRGLSPLHF. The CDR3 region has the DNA TGTGCCAGTGGCAGGGGGCTGTCACCCCTCCACTTT.

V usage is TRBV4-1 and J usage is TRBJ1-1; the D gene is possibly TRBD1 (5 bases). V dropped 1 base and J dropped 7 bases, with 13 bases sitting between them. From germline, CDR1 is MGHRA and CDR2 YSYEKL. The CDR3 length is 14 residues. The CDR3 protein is CASSQAPRQIEAFF. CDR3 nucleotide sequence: TGCGCCAGCAGCCAAGCTCCTAGACAGATTGAAGCTTTCTTT.

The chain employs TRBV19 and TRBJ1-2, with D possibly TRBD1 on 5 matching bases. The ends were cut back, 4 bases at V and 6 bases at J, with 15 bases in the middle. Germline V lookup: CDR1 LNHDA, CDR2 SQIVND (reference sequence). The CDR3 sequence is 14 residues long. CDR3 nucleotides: TGTGCCAGTAGTACAGGGCGAATCAACAATGGCTACACCTTC. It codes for CASSTGRINNGYTF.

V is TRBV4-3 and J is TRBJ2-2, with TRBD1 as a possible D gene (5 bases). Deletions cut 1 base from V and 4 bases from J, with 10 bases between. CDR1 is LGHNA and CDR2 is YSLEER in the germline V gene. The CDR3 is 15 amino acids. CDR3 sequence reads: CASSQVRRGTGELFF. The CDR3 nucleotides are TGCGCCAGCAGCCAAGTACGAAGGGGCACCGGGGAGCTGTTTTTT.

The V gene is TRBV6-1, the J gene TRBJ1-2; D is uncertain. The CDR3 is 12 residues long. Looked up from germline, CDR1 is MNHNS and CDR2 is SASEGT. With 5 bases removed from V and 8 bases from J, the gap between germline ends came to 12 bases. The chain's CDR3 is CASSSQWVGYTF. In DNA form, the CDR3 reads TGTGCCAGCAGTTCACAGTGGGTGGGCTACACCTTC.

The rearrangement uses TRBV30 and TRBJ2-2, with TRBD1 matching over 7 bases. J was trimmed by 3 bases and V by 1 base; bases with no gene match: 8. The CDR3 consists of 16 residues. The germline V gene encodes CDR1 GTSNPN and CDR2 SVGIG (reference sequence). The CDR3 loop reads CAWSGEGAWYTGELFF. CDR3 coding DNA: TGTGCCTGGAGTGGTGAGGGGGCGTGGTACACCGGGGAGCTGTTTTTT.

The CDR3 sequence is CASSPKTGNTIYF. Written as DNA, the CDR3 is TGTGCCAGCAGCCCCAAGACGGGGAACACCATATATTTT. J is TRBJ1-3 and V is TRBV9; D is unresolved. The germline V and J ends were trimmed by 4 bases and 7 bases, with 12 bases remaining between them. The CDR3 extends over 13 amino acids. Germline V CDR1 and CDR2: SGDLS, YYNGEE.

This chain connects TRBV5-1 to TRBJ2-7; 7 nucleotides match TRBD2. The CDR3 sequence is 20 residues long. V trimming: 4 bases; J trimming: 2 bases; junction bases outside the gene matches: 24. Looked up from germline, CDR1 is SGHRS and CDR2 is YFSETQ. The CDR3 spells CASSPALQFNQGLMTYEQYF. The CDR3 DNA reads TGCGCCAGCAGCCCGGCGCTGCAATTTAACCAGGGACTAATGACCTACGAGCAGTACTTC.

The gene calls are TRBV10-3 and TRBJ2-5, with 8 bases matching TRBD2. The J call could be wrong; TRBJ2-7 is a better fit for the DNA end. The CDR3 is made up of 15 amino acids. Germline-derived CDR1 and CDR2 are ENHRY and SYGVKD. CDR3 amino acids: CAITDGGGSHYEQYF. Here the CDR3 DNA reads TGTGCCATCACCGACGGGGGGGGATCCCACTACGAGCAGTACTTC.

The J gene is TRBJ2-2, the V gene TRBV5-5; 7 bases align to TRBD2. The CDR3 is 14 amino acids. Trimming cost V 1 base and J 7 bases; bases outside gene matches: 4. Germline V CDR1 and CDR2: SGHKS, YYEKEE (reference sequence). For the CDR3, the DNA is TGTGCCAGCAGCTTGTACCTAGCGGACGGGGAGCTGTTTTTT. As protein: CASSLYLADGELFF.

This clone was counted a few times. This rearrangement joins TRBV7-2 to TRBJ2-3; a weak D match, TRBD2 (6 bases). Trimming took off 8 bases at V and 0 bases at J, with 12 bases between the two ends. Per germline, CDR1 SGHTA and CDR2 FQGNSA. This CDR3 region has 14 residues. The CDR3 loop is CASQSGTSTDTQYF. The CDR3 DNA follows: TGTGCCAGCCAGTCCGGGACTAGCACAGATACGCAGTATTTT.

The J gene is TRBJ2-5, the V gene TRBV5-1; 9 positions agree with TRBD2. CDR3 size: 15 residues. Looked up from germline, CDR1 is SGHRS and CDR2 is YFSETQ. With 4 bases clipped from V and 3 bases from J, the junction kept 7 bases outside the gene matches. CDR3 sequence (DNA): TGCGCCAGCAGCCTGGGGGTAGCGGGGGAAGAGACCCAGTACTTC. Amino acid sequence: CASSLGVAGEETQYF. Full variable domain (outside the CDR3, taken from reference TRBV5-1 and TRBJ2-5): KAGVTQTPRYLIKTRGQQVTLSCSPISGHRSVSWYQQTPGQGLQFLFEYFSETQRNKGNFPGRFSGRQFSNSRSEMNVSTLELGDSALYLCASSLGVAGEETQYFGPGTRLLVL.

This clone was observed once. The CDR3 sequence is CASSIQGGGQPQHF. In nucleotides, the CDR3 is TGTGCCAGCAGCATTCAGGGAGGTGGTCAGCCCCAGCATTTT. The chain recombines TRBV7-2 with TRBJ1-5; a possible D gene is TRBD1 (5 bases). The CDR3 contains 14 residues. Germline V gene sequence: CDR1 SGHTA, CDR2 FQGNSA. Trimming pared 5 bases from V and 6 bases from J, leaving 14 bases between.

The CDR3 spells CASSQDLTRGRATNEKLFF. CDR3 sequence (DNA): TGCGCCAGCAGCCAAGATCTAACGAGGGGGCGGGCAACTAATGAAAAACTGTTTTTT. V usage is TRBV4-3 and J usage is TRBJ1-4; 7 bases fit TRBD1. Germline loops: CDR1 LGHNA, CDR2 YSLEER. The V gene end was trimmed by 0 bases and the J gene end by 0 bases; junction bases not matched to a gene: 10. CDR3 length equals 19 residues.

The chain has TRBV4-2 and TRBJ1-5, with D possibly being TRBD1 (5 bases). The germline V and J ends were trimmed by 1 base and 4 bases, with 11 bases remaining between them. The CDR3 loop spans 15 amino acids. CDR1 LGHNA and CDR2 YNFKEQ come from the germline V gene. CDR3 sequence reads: CASSQGDGQNQPQHF. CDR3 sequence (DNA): TGTGCCAGCAGCCAAGGAGACGGACAAAATCAGCCCCAGCATTTT.

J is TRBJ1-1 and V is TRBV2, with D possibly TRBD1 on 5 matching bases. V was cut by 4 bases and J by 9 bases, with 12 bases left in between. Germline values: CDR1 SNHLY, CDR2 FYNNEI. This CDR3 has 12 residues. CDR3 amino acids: CASSATGAQAFF. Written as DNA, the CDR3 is TGTGCCAGCAGTGCCACAGGAGCTCAAGCTTTCTTT.

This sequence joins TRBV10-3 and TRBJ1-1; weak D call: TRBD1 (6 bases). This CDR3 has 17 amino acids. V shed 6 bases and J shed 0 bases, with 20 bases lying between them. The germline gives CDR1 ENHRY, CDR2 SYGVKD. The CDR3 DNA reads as TGTGCCATCAGAGCTCGCCCGGACAGATCTATGAACACTGAAGCTTTCTTT. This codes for CAIRARPDRSMNTEAFF.

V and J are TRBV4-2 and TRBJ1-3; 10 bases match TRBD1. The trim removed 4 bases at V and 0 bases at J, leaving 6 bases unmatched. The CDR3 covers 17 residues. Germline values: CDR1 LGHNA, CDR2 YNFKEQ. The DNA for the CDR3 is TGTGCCAGCAGCCGATGGGACAGGGGCGGCTCTGGAAACACCATATATTTT. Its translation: CASSRWDRGGSGNTIYF.

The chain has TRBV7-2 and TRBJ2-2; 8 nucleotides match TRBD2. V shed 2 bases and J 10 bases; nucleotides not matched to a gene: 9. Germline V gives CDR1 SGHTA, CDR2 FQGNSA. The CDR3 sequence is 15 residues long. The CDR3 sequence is CASSLFGGGLEELFF. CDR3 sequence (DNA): TGTGCCAGCAGCTTATTCGGGGGGGGCCTCGAGGAGCTGTTTTTT.

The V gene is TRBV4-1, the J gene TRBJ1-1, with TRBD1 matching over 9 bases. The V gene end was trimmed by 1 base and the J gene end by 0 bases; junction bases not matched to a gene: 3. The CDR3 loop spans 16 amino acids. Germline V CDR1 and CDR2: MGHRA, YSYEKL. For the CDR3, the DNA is TGCGCCAGCAGCCAAGGACAGGGGGGGATGAACACTGAAGCTTTCTTT. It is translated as CASSQGQGGMNTEAFF.

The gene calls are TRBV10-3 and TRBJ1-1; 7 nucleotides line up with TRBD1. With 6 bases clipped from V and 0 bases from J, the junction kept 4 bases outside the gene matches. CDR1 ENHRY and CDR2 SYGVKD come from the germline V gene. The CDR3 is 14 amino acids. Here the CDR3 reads CAIRGDSMNTEAFF. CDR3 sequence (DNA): TGTGCCATCAGGGGGGACAGCATGAACACTGAAGCTTTCTTT.

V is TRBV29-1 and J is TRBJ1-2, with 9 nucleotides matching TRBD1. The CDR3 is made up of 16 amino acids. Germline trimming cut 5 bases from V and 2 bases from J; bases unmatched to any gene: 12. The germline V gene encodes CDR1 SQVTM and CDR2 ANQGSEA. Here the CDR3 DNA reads TGCAGCGTTTGGACAGGGGCCTCGTATAGCAACTATGGCTACACCTTC. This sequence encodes CSVWTGASYSNYGYTF.

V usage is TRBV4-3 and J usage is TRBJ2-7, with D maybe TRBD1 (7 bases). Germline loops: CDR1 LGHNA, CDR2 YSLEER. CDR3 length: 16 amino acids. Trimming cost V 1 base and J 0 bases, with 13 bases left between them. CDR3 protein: CASSQGTGEVSYEQYF. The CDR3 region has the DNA TGCGCCAGCAGCCAAGGAACAGGGGAGGTCTCCTACGAGCAGTACTTC.

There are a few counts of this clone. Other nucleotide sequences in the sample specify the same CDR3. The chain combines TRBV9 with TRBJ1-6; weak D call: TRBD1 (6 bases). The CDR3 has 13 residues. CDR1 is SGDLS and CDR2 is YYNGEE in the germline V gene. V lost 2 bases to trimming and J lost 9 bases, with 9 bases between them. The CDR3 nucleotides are TGTGCCAGCAGCGTTACAGGGAGTTCACCCCTCCACTTT. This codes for CASSVTGSSPLHF.

The CDR3 DNA follows: TGTGCCAGCAATCGTCGGGGGGCCGTTCGAGAGACCCAGTACTTC. This gives the protein CASNRRGAVRETQYF. The chain carries TRBV2 and TRBJ2-5, with D possibly being TRBD2 (7 bases). Germline CDR1 is SNHLY and CDR2 is FYNNEI. The V end lost 7 bases, the J end lost 4 bases, and 19 bases lay between the germline ends. This CDR3 contains 15 residues.

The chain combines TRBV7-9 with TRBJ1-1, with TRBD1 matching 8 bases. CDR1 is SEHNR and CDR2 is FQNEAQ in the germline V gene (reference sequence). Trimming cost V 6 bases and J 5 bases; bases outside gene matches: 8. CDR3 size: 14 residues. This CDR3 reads CASRFGQGGTEAFF. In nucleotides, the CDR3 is TGTGCCAGCAGGTTCGGACAGGGCGGTACTGAAGCTTTCTTT.

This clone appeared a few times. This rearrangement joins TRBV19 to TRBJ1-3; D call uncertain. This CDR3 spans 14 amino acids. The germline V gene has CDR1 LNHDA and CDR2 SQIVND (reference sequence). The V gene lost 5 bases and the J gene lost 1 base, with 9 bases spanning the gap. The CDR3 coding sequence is TGTGCCAGTAGTCGGTCGGGATCTGGAAACACCATATATTTT. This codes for CASSRSGSGNTIYF. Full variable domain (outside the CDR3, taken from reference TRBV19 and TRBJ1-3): DGGITQSPKYLFRKEGQNVTLSCEQNLNHDAMYWYRQDPGQGLRLIYYSQIVNDFQKGDIAEGYSVSREKKESFPLTVTSAQKNPTAFYLCASSRSGSGNTIYFGEGSWLTVV.